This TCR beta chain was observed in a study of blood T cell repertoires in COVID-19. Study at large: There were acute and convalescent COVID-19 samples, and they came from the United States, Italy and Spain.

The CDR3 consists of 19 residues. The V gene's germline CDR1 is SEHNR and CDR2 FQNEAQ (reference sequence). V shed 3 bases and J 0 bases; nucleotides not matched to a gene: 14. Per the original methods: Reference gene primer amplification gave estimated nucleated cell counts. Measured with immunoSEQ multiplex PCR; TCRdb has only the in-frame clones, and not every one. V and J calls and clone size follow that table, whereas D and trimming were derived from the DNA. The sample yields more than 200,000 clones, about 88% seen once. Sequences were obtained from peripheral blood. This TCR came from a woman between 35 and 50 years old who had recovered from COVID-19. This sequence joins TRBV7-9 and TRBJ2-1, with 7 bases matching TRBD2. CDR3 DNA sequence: TGTGCCAGCAGCTTGTACCTTGGCGGGGGTCTTTACTCCTACAATGAGCAGTTCTTC. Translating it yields CASSLYLGGGLYSYNEQFF.